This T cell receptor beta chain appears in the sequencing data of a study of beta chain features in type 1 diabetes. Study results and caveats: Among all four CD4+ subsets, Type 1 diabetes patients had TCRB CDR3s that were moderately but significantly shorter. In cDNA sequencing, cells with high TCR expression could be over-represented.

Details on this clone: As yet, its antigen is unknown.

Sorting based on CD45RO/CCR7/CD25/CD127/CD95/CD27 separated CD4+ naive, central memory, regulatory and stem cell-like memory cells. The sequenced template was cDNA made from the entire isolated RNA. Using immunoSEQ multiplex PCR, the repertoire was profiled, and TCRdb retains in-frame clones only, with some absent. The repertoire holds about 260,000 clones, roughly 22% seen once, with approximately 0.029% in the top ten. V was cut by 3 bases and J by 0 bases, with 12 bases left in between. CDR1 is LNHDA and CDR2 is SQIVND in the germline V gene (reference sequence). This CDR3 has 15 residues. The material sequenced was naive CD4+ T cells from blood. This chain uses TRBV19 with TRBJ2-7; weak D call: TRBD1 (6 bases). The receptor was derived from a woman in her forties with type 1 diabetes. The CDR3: CASSMGTISSYEQYF. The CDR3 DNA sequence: TGTGCCAGTAGTATGGGGACAATCTCCTCCTACGAGCAGTACTTC.